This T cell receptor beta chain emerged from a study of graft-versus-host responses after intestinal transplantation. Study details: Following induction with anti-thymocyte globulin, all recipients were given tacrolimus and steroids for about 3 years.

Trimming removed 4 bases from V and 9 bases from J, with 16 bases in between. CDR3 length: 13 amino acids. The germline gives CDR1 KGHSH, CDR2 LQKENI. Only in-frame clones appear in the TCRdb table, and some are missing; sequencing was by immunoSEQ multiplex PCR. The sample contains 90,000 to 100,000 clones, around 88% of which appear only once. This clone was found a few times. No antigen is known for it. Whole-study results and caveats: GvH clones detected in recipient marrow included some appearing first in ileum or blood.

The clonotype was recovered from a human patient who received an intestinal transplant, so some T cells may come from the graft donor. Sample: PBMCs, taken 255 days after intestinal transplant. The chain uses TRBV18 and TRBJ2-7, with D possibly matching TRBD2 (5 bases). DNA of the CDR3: TGTGCCAGCTCACTTGAGGGCGAGTTTGTGCAGTACTTC. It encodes CASSLEGEFVQYF.